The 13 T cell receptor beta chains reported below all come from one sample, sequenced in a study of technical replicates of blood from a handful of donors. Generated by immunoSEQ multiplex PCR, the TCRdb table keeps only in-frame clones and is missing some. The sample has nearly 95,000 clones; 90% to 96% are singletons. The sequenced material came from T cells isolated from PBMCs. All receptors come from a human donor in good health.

CDR3 amino acids: CASSYSTLALAYEQYF. In DNA form, the CDR3 reads TGTGCCAGCAGTTACTCGACCCTAGCGCTCGCCTACGAGCAGTACTTC. The rearrangement links TRBV6-6 to TRBJ2-7; maybe TRBD2 (6 bases). The V and J ends lost 0 bases and 2 bases respectively, with 14 bases between them. This CDR3 is built from 16 residues. CDR1 is MNHNY and CDR2 is SVGAGI in the germline V gene (reference sequence).

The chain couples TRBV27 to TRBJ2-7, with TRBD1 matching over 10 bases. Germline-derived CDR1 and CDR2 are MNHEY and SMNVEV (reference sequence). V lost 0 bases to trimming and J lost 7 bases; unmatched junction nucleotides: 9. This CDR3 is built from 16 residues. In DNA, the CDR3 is TGTGCCAGCAGTTTATCCCCCGGGACAGGGGCACGGGAGCAGTACTTC. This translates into CASSLSPGTGAREQYF.

As DNA, the CDR3 is TGTGCCAGCTCACTACAGGGGGTCTCCTACAATGAGCAGTTCTTC. The encoded protein is CASSLQGVSYNEQFF. V gene TRBV18 combines with J gene TRBJ2-1; 8 bases are a match to TRBD1. J gave up 0 bases and V 4 bases, and 2 bases lay outside the gene matches. The CDR3 contains 15 residues. Per the germline V gene, CDR1 is KGHSH and CDR2 is LQKENI. The full variable domain, its missing parts supplied by reference TRBV18 and TRBJ2-1, is NAGVMQNPRHLVRRRGQEARLRCSPMKGHSHVYWYRQLPEEGLKFMVYLQKENIIDESGMPKERFSAEFPKEGPSILRIQQVVRGDSAAYFCASSLQGVSYNEQFFGPGTRLTVL.

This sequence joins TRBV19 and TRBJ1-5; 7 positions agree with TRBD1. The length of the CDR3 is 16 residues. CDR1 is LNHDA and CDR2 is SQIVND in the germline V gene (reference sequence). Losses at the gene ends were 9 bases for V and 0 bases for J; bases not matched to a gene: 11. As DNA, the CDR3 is TGTGCCAGCGGCCAGGGGGGTTTGCTTAGCAATCAGCCCCAGCATTTT. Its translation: CASGQGGLLSNQPQHF.

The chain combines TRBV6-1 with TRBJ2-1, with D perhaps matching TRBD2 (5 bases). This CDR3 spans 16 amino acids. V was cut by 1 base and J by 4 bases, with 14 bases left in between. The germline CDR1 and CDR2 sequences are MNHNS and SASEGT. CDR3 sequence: CASSEGKRPIYNEQFF. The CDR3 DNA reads TGTGCCAGCAGTGAAGGGAAGCGGCCGATATACAATGAGCAGTTCTTC.

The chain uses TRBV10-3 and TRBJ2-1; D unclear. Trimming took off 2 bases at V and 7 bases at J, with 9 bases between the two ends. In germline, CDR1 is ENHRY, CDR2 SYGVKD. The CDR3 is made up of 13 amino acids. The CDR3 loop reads CAISEDTQNEQFF. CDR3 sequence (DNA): TGTGCCATCAGTGAGGACACGCAAAATGAGCAGTTCTTC.

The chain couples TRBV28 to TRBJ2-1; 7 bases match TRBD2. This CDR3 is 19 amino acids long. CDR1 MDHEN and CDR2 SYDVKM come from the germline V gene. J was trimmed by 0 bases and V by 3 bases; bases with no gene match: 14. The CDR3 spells CASSFRISVAGSSYNEQFF. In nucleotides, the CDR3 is TGTGCCAGCAGTTTTCGGATATCGGTAGCGGGCAGCTCCTACAATGAGCAGTTCTTC.

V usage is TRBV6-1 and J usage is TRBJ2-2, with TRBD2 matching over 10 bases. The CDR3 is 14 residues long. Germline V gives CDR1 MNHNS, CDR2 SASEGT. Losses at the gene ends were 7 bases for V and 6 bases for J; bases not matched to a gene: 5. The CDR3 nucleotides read TGTGCCAGCACTCTAGCGGGAGTCCCCGGGGAGCTGTTTTTT. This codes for CASTLAGVPGELFF.

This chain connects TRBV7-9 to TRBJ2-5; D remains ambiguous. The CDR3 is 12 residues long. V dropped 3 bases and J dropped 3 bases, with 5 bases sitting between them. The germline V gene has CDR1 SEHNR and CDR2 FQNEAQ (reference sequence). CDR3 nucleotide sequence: TGTGCCAGCAGCTTTACAGAAGAGACCCAGTACTTC. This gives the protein CASSFTEETQYF.

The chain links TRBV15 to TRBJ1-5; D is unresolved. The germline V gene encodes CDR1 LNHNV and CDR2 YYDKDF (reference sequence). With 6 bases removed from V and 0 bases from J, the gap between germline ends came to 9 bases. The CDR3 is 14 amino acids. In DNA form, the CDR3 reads TGTGCCACCAGGCAGTATTATAGCAATCAGCCCCAGCATTTT. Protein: CATRQYYSNQPQHF.

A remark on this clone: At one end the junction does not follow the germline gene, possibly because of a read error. The CDR3 loop is CASSSGNLAGANEQFF. DNA for the CDR3: TGTGCTAGCAGCTCAGGGAACTTAGCGGGAGCCAATGAGCAGTTCTTC. The V gene is TRBV7-7, the J gene TRBJ2-1; 9 bases match TRBD2. The CDR3 covers 16 residues. Germline CDR1 and CDR2: SSHAT and FNYEAQ (reference sequence).

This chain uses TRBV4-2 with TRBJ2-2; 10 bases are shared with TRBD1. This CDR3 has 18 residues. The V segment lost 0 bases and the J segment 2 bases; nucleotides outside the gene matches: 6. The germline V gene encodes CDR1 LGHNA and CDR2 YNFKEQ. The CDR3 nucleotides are TGTGCCAGCAGCCAAGAGGGGACAGGGGCCCTAAACACCGGGGAGCTGTTTTTT. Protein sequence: CASSQEGTGALNTGELFF.

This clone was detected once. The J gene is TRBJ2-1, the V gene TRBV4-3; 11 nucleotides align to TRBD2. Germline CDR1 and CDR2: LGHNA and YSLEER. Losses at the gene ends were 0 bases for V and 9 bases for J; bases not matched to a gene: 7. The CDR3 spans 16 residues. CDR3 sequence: CASSQEVLAGEGEQFF. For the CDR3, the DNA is TGCGCCAGCAGCCAAGAGGTACTAGCGGGAGAGGGTGAGCAGTTCTTC.